These T cell receptor beta chains were read from a single sample in a study of cytomegalovirus exposure and HLA in healthy donors. Measured with immunoSEQ multiplex PCR; TCRdb has only the in-frame clones, and not every one. The sample carries some 200,000 clones, about 89% recorded once. Sample: PBMCs. The receptors were sampled from a woman under 30 in good health and CMV-seronegative. Each CDR3 is given with its conserved first and last residue. Fields, in order: clone size, D gene, J gene, V gene, CDR3 DNA, CDR3 protein. D genes are given only for firm matches. The size entry is marked missing in some rows and otherwise reads once, few, many or a size class.

clone size: NA; D gene: TRBD1; J gene: TRBJ1-5; V gene: TRBV6-4; CDR3 DNA: TGTGCCAGGCGCGGACAGGGTGAATACAGCAATCAGCCCCAGCATTTT; CDR3 protein: CARRGQGEYSNQPQHF
clone size: NA; D gene: TRBD2; J gene: TRBJ2-7; V gene: TRBV6-5; CDR3 DNA: TGTGCCACCCTCCGAAGCGGGAGGGCCTACGAGCAGTACTTC; CDR3 protein: CATLRSGRAYEQYF
clone size: NA; D gene: NA; J gene: TRBJ1-1; V gene: TRBV10-2; CDR3 DNA: TGCGCCAGCACCATGAACACTGAAGCTTTCTTT; CDR3 protein: CASTMNTEAFF
clone size: NA; D gene: NA; J gene: TRBJ1-5; V gene: TRBV6-1; CDR3 DNA: TGTGCCAGCAGTGAGGGGTCCCCAGGGAGCAATCAGCCCCAGCATTTT; CDR3 protein: CASSEGSPGSNQPQHF
clone size: NA; D gene: NA; J gene: TRBJ2-7; V gene: TRBV5-1; CDR3 DNA: TGCGCCAGCAGCTTGAGGTCCCCCCGGGGGAAGATACTGTACGAGCAGTACTTC; CDR3 protein: CASSLRSPRGKILYEQYF
clone size: NA; D gene: TRBD2; J gene: TRBJ2-1; V gene: TRBV5-1; CDR3 DNA: TGCGCCAGCAGGGCGGGAGGCCCCAATGAGCAGTTCTTC; CDR3 protein: CASRAGGPNEQFF
clone size: NA; D gene: TRBD2; J gene: TRBJ2-2; V gene: TRBV18; CDR3 DNA: TGTGCCAGCTCGCCCTACAACGTAGCGGGAGGGCAGATCGGGGAGCTGTTTTTT; CDR3 protein: CASSPYNVAGGQIGELFF
clone size: NA; D gene: NA; J gene: TRBJ2-3; V gene: TRBV19; CDR3 DNA: TGTGCCAGTAGTACCGCGGATACGCAGTATTTT; CDR3 protein: CASSTADTQYF
clone size: NA; D gene: NA; J gene: TRBJ2-7; V gene: TRBV2; CDR3 DNA: TGTGCCAGCAGCGCCATACAGGGAGTGATAGGGTTATACGAGCAGTACTTC; CDR3 protein: CASSAIQGVIGLYEQYF
clone size: NA; D gene: NA; J gene: TRBJ2-3; V gene: TRBV6-5; CDR3 DNA: TGTGCCAGCAGTTCAGACCTAGGGGGTGGCACAGATACGCAGTATTTT; CDR3 protein: CASSSDLGGGTDTQYF
clone size: NA; D gene: TRBD1; J gene: TRBJ1-3; V gene: TRBV11-2; CDR3 DNA: TGTGCCAGCAGCCTGGGACAGAGCTCTGGAAACACCATATATTTT; CDR3 protein: CASSLGQSSGNTIYF
clone size: NA; D gene: TRBD2; J gene: TRBJ2-7; V gene: TRBV19; CDR3 DNA: TGTGCCACCGACGGGGGGACCTCCTACGAGCAGTACTTC; CDR3 protein: CATDGGTSYEQYF
clone size: NA; D gene: NA; J gene: TRBJ1-1; V gene: TRBV7-3; CDR3 DNA: TGTGCCAGCAGCTTAAGAGGGCCGAGAGATTACACTGAAGCTTTCTTT; CDR3 protein: CASSLRGPRDYTEAFF
clone size: NA; D gene: NA; J gene: TRBJ1-5; V gene: TRBV30; CDR3 DNA: TGTGCCTGGAGTCGAGACAATAGCAATCAGCCCCAGCATTTT; CDR3 protein: CAWSRDNSNQPQHF
clone size: NA; D gene: TRBD1; J gene: TRBJ1-4; V gene: TRBV9; CDR3 DNA: TGTGCCAGCAGCGTAGCCACACAGGGGGGTGAAAAACTGTTTTTT; CDR3 protein: CASSVATQGGEKLFF
clone size: once; D gene: NA; J gene: TRBJ2-1; V gene: TRBV6-1; CDR3 DNA: TGTGCCAGCCAGAACAACAACAATGAGCAGTTCTTC; CDR3 protein: CASQNNNNEQFF
clone size: NA; D gene: TRBD1; J gene: TRBJ1-6; V gene: TRBV10-3; CDR3 DNA: TGTGCCTTCCCGGGACAGGTCGTTTCCGTTTATAATTCACCCCTCCACTTT; CDR3 protein: CAFPGQVVSVYNSPLHF
clone size: NA; D gene: TRBD1; J gene: TRBJ1-6; V gene: TRBV27; CDR3 DNA: TGTGCCAGCAGTCTCCCCCTCCGGGACAGGGGAAGAAGTTCACCCCTCCACTTT; CDR3 protein: CASSLPLRDRGRSSPLHF
clone size: NA; D gene: TRBD2; J gene: TRBJ2-7; V gene: TRBV10-1; CDR3 DNA: TGCGCCAGCAGTGACCCGGAGGGGACTAGCGGCAGACAAAAACATTACGAGCAGTACTTC; CDR3 protein: CASSDPEGTSGRQKHYEQYF
clone size: NA; D gene: TRBD1; J gene: TRBJ2-2; V gene: TRBV2; CDR3 DNA: TGTGCCAGCGAGAGGACAGGGGGCGACACCGGGGAGCTGTTTTTT; CDR3 protein: CASERTGGDTGELFF
clone size: NA; D gene: NA; J gene: TRBJ2-1; V gene: TRBV7-8; CDR3 DNA: TGTGCCAGCAGCTTAGGAGGGCGATACAATGAGCAGTTCTTC; CDR3 protein: CASSLGGRYNEQFF
clone size: once; D gene: TRBD1; J gene: TRBJ1-1; V gene: TRBV19; CDR3 DNA: TGTGCCAGTAGTATCAAGAGGGGGCTCCTGAACACTGAAGCTTTCTTT; CDR3 protein: CASSIKRGLLNTEAFF
clone size: NA; D gene: TRBD1; J gene: TRBJ2-3; V gene: TRBV6-5; CDR3 DNA: TGTGCCAGCAGACCGGGACAGGGGAGCGCAGATACGCAGTATTTT; CDR3 protein: CASRPGQGSADTQYF
clone size: NA; D gene: TRBD2; J gene: TRBJ2-7; V gene: TRBV5-6; CDR3 DNA: TGTGCCAGCAGCTTGGGGACTAGCCATCGGGAGCAGTACTTC; CDR3 protein: CASSLGTSHREQYF
clone size: NA; D gene: TRBD2; J gene: TRBJ2-7; V gene: TRBV5-1; CDR3 DNA: TGCGCCAGCAGCTTGGTGTCGGGAGGGTCCTACGAGCAGTACTTC; CDR3 protein: CASSLVSGGSYEQYF
clone size: once; D gene: NA; J gene: TRBJ2-5; V gene: TRBV30; CDR3 DNA: TGTGCCTGGAGTAACACGAGAGGACAGAAGGAGACCCAGTACTTC; CDR3 protein: CAWSNTRGQKETQYF
clone size: NA; D gene: NA; J gene: TRBJ2-2; V gene: TRBV18; CDR3 DNA: TGTGCCAGCTCACCCTCTGGGAGCGCCACCGGGGAGCTGTTTTTT; CDR3 protein: CASSPSGSATGELFF
clone size: few; D gene: TRBD1; J gene: TRBJ2-1; V gene: TRBV5-4; CDR3 DNA: TGTGCCAGCAGCCAAAAAAAACAGGGGGCTGCCGGAAATGAGCAGTTCTTC; CDR3 protein: CASSQKKQGAAGNEQFF
clone size: NA; D gene: TRBD1; J gene: TRBJ1-5; V gene: TRBV30; CDR3 DNA: TGTGCCTGGAGAACCATGGGACAGGGGAGCAATCAGCCCCAGCATTTT; CDR3 protein: CAWRTMGQGSNQPQHF
clone size: NA; D gene: NA; J gene: TRBJ1-4; V gene: TRBV9; CDR3 DNA: TGTGCCAGCAGCGTAGGGGCAGGGAATGAAAAACTGTTTTTT; CDR3 protein: CASSVGAGNEKLFF
clone size: NA; D gene: TRBD1; J gene: TRBJ2-5; V gene: TRBV5-4; CDR3 DNA: TGTGCCAGCAGGGCCCGGGGACAGGATCATGGGGAGACCCAGTACTTC; CDR3 protein: CASRARGQDHGETQYF
clone size: NA; D gene: NA; J gene: TRBJ1-1; V gene: TRBV28; CDR3 DNA: TGTGCCAGCAGTTTATCAGGGATCGCTGAAGCTTTCTTT; CDR3 protein: CASSLSGIAEAFF
clone size: many; D gene: NA; J gene: TRBJ2-2; V gene: TRBV21-1; CDR3 DNA: TGTGCCAGCAGCAAAAATCCCCAGCAGGAGGGCGGCGGGGAGCTGTTTTTT; CDR3 protein: CASSKNPQQEGGGELFF
clone size: NA; D gene: TRBD1; J gene: TRBJ2-7; V gene: TRBV9; CDR3 DNA: TGTGCCAGCAGCGGCGGACAGGGGATATCCTACGAGCAGTACTTC; CDR3 protein: CASSGGQGISYEQYF
clone size: NA; D gene: TRBD1; J gene: TRBJ1-2; V gene: TRBV28; CDR3 DNA: TGTGCCAGCAAGGAGGGGGCGAGGGGCTACACCTTC; CDR3 protein: CASKEGARGYTF
clone size: NA; D gene: TRBD1; J gene: TRBJ2-1; V gene: TRBV5-1; CDR3 DNA: TGCGCCAGCAGCTCAACTCCGGGACAGGGAGGCAATGAGCAGTTCTTC; CDR3 protein: CASSSTPGQGGNEQFF
clone size: NA; D gene: NA; J gene: TRBJ1-2; V gene: TRBV18; CDR3 DNA: TGTGCCAGCTCACCCGACAGTAACTATGGCTACACCTTC; CDR3 protein: CASSPDSNYGYTF
clone size: NA; D gene: NA; J gene: TRBJ2-2; V gene: TRBV4-1; CDR3 DNA: TGCGCCAGCAGCCAAGATCCAGGGGAACGAAGGGAGCTGTTTTTT; CDR3 protein: CASSQDPGERRELFF
clone size: NA; D gene: NA; J gene: TRBJ1-2; V gene: TRBV29-1; CDR3 DNA: TGCAGCGTTGACGATCGGGGTCCAAAAAACACCTTC; CDR3 protein: CSVDDRGPKNTF
clone size: NA; D gene: TRBD2; J gene: TRBJ2-3; V gene: TRBV27; CDR3 DNA: TGTGCCAGCAGTTCCCCCCGCCGAGGGGTAGCGGGAGGTCCGACTAGCACAGATACGCAGTATTTT; CDR3 protein: CASSSPRRGVAGGPTSTDTQYF
clone size: NA; D gene: NA; J gene: TRBJ1-4; V gene: TRBV11-2; CDR3 DNA: TGTGCCAGCAGCTCCCAGCGGACTAATGAAAAACTGTTTTTT; CDR3 protein: CASSSQRTNEKLFF
clone size: NA; D gene: NA; J gene: TRBJ2-2; V gene: TRBV15; CDR3 DNA: TGTGCCACCTCAAGCCCTGACAGATCCACCGGGGAGCTGTTTTTT; CDR3 protein: CATSSPDRSTGELFF
clone size: once; D gene: NA; J gene: TRBJ1-1; V gene: TRBV7-9; CDR3 DNA: TGTGCCAGCAGCCCCGTGGGGGGGCGAACTGAAGCTTTCTTT; CDR3 protein: CASSPVGGRTEAFF
clone size: once; D gene: NA; J gene: TRBJ2-7; V gene: TRBV30; CDR3 DNA: TGTGCCTGGAGCGTCTCCTACGAGCAGTACTTC; CDR3 protein: CAWSVSYEQYF
clone size: few; D gene: TRBD2; J gene: TRBJ2-5; V gene: TRBV19; CDR3 DNA: TGTGCCAGTAGCAAAAGGGGTGGGACTAGCGGTAACCAAGAGACCCAGTACTTC; CDR3 protein: CASSKRGGTSGNQETQYF
clone size: NA; D gene: NA; J gene: TRBJ2-7; V gene: TRBV4-1; CDR3 DNA: TGCGCCAGCAGCCCGGCAGGTAGAGTCTACGAGCAGTACTTC; CDR3 protein: CASSPAGRVYEQYF
clone size: NA; D gene: NA; J gene: TRBJ1-5; V gene: TRBV9; CDR3 DNA: TGTGCCAGCAGCGTAGAGGGTGTGAGGGAGCCCCAGCATTTT; CDR3 protein: CASSVEGVREPQHF